Listed below are T cell receptor beta chains from one sample, sequenced in a study of T cell responses to AZD1222 COVID-19 vaccine. The method was immunoSEQ multiplex PCR; TCRdb's version includes in-frame clones alone and lacks a portion of them. The table records over 130,000 clones, about 94% of them present only once. This sample comprised peripheral blood, obtained 28 days after the second AZD1222 dose. These TCRs come from an adult who received the AZD1222 COVID-19 vaccine. CDR3s include the opening cysteine and the closing phenylalanine or tryptophan. D genes are given only for firm matches. Rows may omit the clone size; those that give it use once, few, many or a size class.

j_call clone_size d_call v_call cdr3_nt cdr3_aa
TRBJ1-6 . . TRBV6-5 TGTGCCAGCAGTTACCAGGGAGGGGAGAATTCACCCCTCCACTTT CASSYQGGENSPLHF
TRBJ2-5 . TRBD2 TRBV11-2 TGTGCCAGCAGCTTAGCGGGGGGGACAGAGACCCAGTACTTC CASSLAGGTETQYF
TRBJ2-7 . . TRBV6-5 TGTGCCAGCTTTGGGGCTAAGGCCGGAGCCTACGAGCAGTACTTC CASFGAKAGAYEQYF
TRBJ1-6 . TRBD1 TRBV7-9 TGTGCCAGCAGCTTGTACCGGGACAGGGGACTTTCACCCCTCCACTTT CASSLYRDRGLSPLHF
TRBJ1-2 . . TRBV7-2 TGTGCCAGCAGCTTAGTCACAGGTTATGGCTACACCTTC CASSLVTGYGYTF
TRBJ2-1 . TRBD2 TRBV4-3 TGCGCCAGCAGCCCCTACCGGGGGGGGCTCAATGAGCAGTTCTTC CASSPYRGGLNEQFF
TRBJ2-1 . . TRBV7-3 TGTGCCAGCAGCTTAGTGGGTACCCTTTACAATGAGCAGTTCTTC CASSLVGTLYNEQFF
TRBJ1-5 . . TRBV7-2 TGTGCCAGCAGCTTAATGGGCGGAGCCAATCAGCCCCAGCATTTT CASSLMGGANQPQHF
TRBJ1-2 once . TRBV4-1 TGCGCCAGCAGCCAGACCGGACAGTTCGTTATCAATGGCTACACCTTC CASSQTGQFVINGYTF
TRBJ1-1 . . TRBV4-1 TGCGCCAGCAGCCAAGACCTTCAGGGAAGGATTGAAGCTTTCTTT CASSQDLQGRIEAFF
TRBJ2-5 . . TRBV7-9 TGTGCCAGCAGCGCTCAAGAGACCCAGTACTTC CASSAQETQYF
TRBJ2-1 . . TRBV5-1 TGCGCCAGCAGCCCCGGCCCGGGAAGCTCCTACAATGAGCAGTTCTTC CASSPGPGSSYNEQFF
TRBJ2-7 . . TRBV12-3/TRBV12-4 TGTGCCATTGGACTTGACGGATACGAGCAGTACTTC CAIGLDGYEQYF
TRBJ1-2 . TRBD1 TRBV11-2 TGTGCCAGCAGCCCGGAGGGACAGTACTATGGCTACACCTTC CASSPEGQYYGYTF
TRBJ2-1 . TRBD2 TRBV18 TGTGCCAGCTCACCAAGACTAGCGGCAAAGGGTAATGAGCAGTTCTTC CASSPRLAAKGNEQFF
TRBJ2-3 . . TRBV25-1 TGTGCCAGCAGCCAAGGAGGCCCCCCGTGGACGCAGTATTTT CASSQGGPPWTQYF
TRBJ2-2 . . TRBV2 TGTGCCAGCAGCTCCGGGCCTGCCGGGGAGCTGTTTTTT CASSSGPAGELFF
TRBJ2-7 . TRBD2 TRBV6-6 TGTGCCAGCAGCCCTCTAGCGGGGAGCTCCTACGAGCAGTACTTC CASSPLAGSSYEQYF
TRBJ1-1 . . TRBV3-1/TRBV3-2 TGTGCCAGCAGCCAAGATATGGGGGACCCTTTCTTT CASSQDMGDPFF
TRBJ1-6 . . TRBV7-3 TGTGCCAGCAGCTTCTACCGACATTCACCCCTCCACTTT CASSFYRHSPLHF
TRBJ1-5 . . TRBV28 TGTGCCAGCAGTTTCGTCGGGGGCAATCAGCCCCAGCATTTT CASSFVGGNQPQHF
TRBJ2-3 . TRBD2 TRBV5-1 TGCGCCAGCAGCTTGGGACTAGCGGGGGCCGGGGGCACAGATACGCAGTATTTT CASSLGLAGAGGTDTQYF
TRBJ1-1 . . TRBV14 TGTGCCAGCAGCCAATCTGGTATGACCACTGAAGCTTTCTTT CASSQSGMTTEAFF
TRBJ1-2 . TRBD1 TRBV12-3/TRBV12-4 TGTGCCAGCAGCCGGGACAGAGCATATGGCTACACCTTC CASSRDRAYGYTF